This is a list of T cell receptor beta chains from one sample in a study of T cell responses to AZD1222 COVID-19 vaccine. Profiling relied on immunoSEQ multiplex PCR, and the TCRdb table lists in-frame clones only, not all of them. Seen here are fewer than 45,000 clones, 83% observed once, and the top ten hold 45% to 60%. The sample here was peripheral blood, taken on day 0 of AZD1222 vaccination. The receptor source for this set is an adult in good health. Each CDR3 is given with its conserved first and last residue. Each record gives: V gene, clone size, D gene, J gene, CDR3 DNA, CDR3 protein. D genes are given only for firm matches. The size field is filled for only some rows; it gives once, few, many or a size class.

v_call: TRBV7-6
clone_size: few
d_call: .
j_call: TRBJ1-2
cdr3_nt: TGTGCCAGCAGCGCCGCGGGCCGGCGTAACTATGGCTACACCTTC
cdr3_aa: CASSAAGRRNYGYTF

v_call: TRBV7-3
clone_size: .
d_call: .
j_call: TRBJ2-2
cdr3_nt: TGTGCCAGCAGGGGACCAGAGAACACCGGGGAGCTGTTTTTT
cdr3_aa: CASRGPENTGELFF

v_call: TRBV28
clone_size: .
d_call: .
j_call: TRBJ2-7
cdr3_nt: TGTGCCAGCAGTTTTGGCGGCAGCTCCTACGAGCAGTACTTC
cdr3_aa: CASSFGGSSYEQYF

v_call: TRBV4-3
clone_size: .
d_call: .
j_call: TRBJ1-6
cdr3_nt: TGCGCCAGCAGCCAAGCTCTACTACAGGGCGCCCTCCACTTT
cdr3_aa: CASSQALLQGALHF

v_call: TRBV10-3
clone_size: .
d_call: .
j_call: TRBJ1-1
cdr3_nt: TGTGCCATCAGGAAGGGAGTGAACACTGAAGCTTTCTTT
cdr3_aa: CAIRKGVNTEAFF

v_call: TRBV2
clone_size: .
d_call: .
j_call: TRBJ1-5
cdr3_nt: TGTGCCAGCAGTCCCCAGGGCGGAAGGAGCAATCAGCCCCAGCATTTT
cdr3_aa: CASSPQGGRSNQPQHF

v_call: TRBV5-1
clone_size: few
d_call: .
j_call: TRBJ2-1
cdr3_nt: TGCGCCAGCAGCTTGGACGGATACAATGAGCAGTTCTTC
cdr3_aa: CASSLDGYNEQFF

v_call: TRBV29-1
clone_size: .
d_call: .
j_call: TRBJ2-1
cdr3_nt: TGCAGCGTTGTTCCCCCGCCGGAGCAGTTCTTC
cdr3_aa: CSVVPPPEQFF

v_call: TRBV5-6
clone_size: .
d_call: .
j_call: TRBJ2-7
cdr3_nt: TGTGCCAGCAGCTCCGCCCTGGGCTACGAGCAGTACTTC
cdr3_aa: CASSSALGYEQYF

v_call: TRBV7-9
clone_size: .
d_call: .
j_call: TRBJ2-7
cdr3_nt: TGTGCCAGCCGGCAGGGTTCGACCTACGAGCAGTACTTC
cdr3_aa: CASRQGSTYEQYF

v_call: TRBV14
clone_size: .
d_call: .
j_call: TRBJ2-7
cdr3_nt: TGTGCCAGCGGGGACTGGGGGGTCGAGCAGTACTTC
cdr3_aa: CASGDWGVEQYF

v_call: TRBV3-1/TRBV3-2
clone_size: .
d_call: .
j_call: TRBJ2-1
cdr3_nt: TGTGCCAGCAGCCAAGGTCTAGCTTCCTACAATGAGCAGTTCTTC
cdr3_aa: CASSQGLASYNEQFF

v_call: TRBV6-2/TRBV6-3
clone_size: few
d_call: .
j_call: TRBJ2-7
cdr3_nt: TGTGCCAGCAGTTCATCGGGAAACTCCTACGAGCAGTACTTC
cdr3_aa: CASSSSGNSYEQYF

v_call: TRBV7-8
clone_size: few
d_call: .
j_call: TRBJ1-5
cdr3_nt: TGTGCCAGCAGCTTAGGAGGGAGGGGCAATCAGCCCCAGCATTTT
cdr3_aa: CASSLGGRGNQPQHF

v_call: TRBV7-2
clone_size: .
d_call: .
j_call: TRBJ1-5
cdr3_nt: TGTGCCAGCAGCCACCCAAATCAGCCCCAGCATTTT
cdr3_aa: CASSHPNQPQHF

v_call: TRBV12-3/TRBV12-4
clone_size: .
d_call: .
j_call: TRBJ2-1
cdr3_nt: TGTGCCAGCAGTCCTGCAGGGGCTGAGCAGTTCTTC
cdr3_aa: CASSPAGAEQFF

v_call: TRBV6-6
clone_size: .
d_call: .
j_call: TRBJ2-2
cdr3_nt: TGTGCCAGCAGTTACTCGCGGTCCCCCGGGGAGCTGTTTTTT
cdr3_aa: CASSYSRSPGELFF

v_call: TRBV14
clone_size: .
d_call: TRBD1
j_call: TRBJ2-7
cdr3_nt: TGTGCCAGCAGCCCGAGGGACAGGGGCACGGACGAGCAGTACTTC
cdr3_aa: CASSPRDRGTDEQYF

v_call: TRBV7-8
clone_size: .
d_call: .
j_call: TRBJ2-5
cdr3_nt: TGTGCCAGCAGCTTGAAGCGTAGGGGAGAGACCCAGTACTTC
cdr3_aa: CASSLKRRGETQYF

v_call: TRBV14
clone_size: .
d_call: .
j_call: TRBJ2-1
cdr3_nt: TGTGCCAGCAGTCTAAGTAGGGTTGAGCAGTTCTTC
cdr3_aa: CASSLSRVEQFF

v_call: TRBV27
clone_size: many
d_call: TRBD1
j_call: TRBJ1-2
cdr3_nt: TGTGCCAGCAGTTTGACAGGGCGAGGCTATGGCTACACCTTC
cdr3_aa: CASSLTGRGYGYTF

v_call: TRBV5-6
clone_size: .
d_call: TRBD1
j_call: TRBJ2-2
cdr3_nt: TGTGCCAGCAGCTATTGGGACAGGGGTCCCGGGGAGCTGTTTTTT
cdr3_aa: CASSYWDRGPGELFF

v_call: TRBV19
clone_size: .
d_call: TRBD1
j_call: TRBJ2-5
cdr3_nt: TGTGCCAGTAGTGTGACGACAGGGCGGCGGGAGACCCAGTACTTC
cdr3_aa: CASSVTTGRRETQYF

v_call: TRBV18
clone_size: .
d_call: TRBD1
j_call: TRBJ1-1
cdr3_nt: TGTGCCAGCTCACCGACGACAGGGATGAACACTGAAGCTTTCTTT
cdr3_aa: CASSPTTGMNTEAFF

v_call: TRBV11-2
clone_size: .
d_call: .
j_call: TRBJ2-1
cdr3_nt: TGTGCCAGCAGCTTAGGCTTTCGGCCGGCAGGAAGAATCTACAATGAGCAGTTCTTC
cdr3_aa: CASSLGFRPAGRIYNEQFF

v_call: TRBV12-3/TRBV12-4
clone_size: .
d_call: .
j_call: TRBJ2-5
cdr3_nt: TGTGCCAGCAAAAGACAGAGGGAGACCCAGTACTTC
cdr3_aa: CASKRQRETQYF

v_call: TRBV27
clone_size: .
d_call: TRBD2
j_call: TRBJ2-4
cdr3_nt: TGTGCCAGCAGTGCCTCCAGCGGGAGGGCCCAGAACATTCAGTACTTC
cdr3_aa: CASSASSGRAQNIQYF

v_call: TRBV7-3
clone_size: .
d_call: TRBD2
j_call: TRBJ2-1
cdr3_nt: TGTGCCAGCAGCTTAACTAGCGGGAGTAATGGGTACAATGAGCAGTTCTTC
cdr3_aa: CASSLTSGSNGYNEQFF

v_call: TRBV5-1
clone_size: .
d_call: TRBD2
j_call: TRBJ2-5
cdr3_nt: TGCGCCAGCAGCATCGGGACTAGCGGTGGGGAGACCCAGTACTTC
cdr3_aa: CASSIGTSGGETQYF

v_call: TRBV12-5
clone_size: .
d_call: .
j_call: TRBJ1-4
cdr3_nt: TGTGCTAGTGGTTGGGACCTGAGGGAAAAACTGTTTTTT
cdr3_aa: CASGWDLREKLFF

v_call: TRBV5-7
clone_size: .
d_call: .
j_call: TRBJ2-7
cdr3_nt: TGTGCCAGCATCCTATGCGAGCAGTACTTC
cdr3_aa: CASILCEQYF

v_call: TRBV3-1/TRBV3-2
clone_size: few
d_call: .
j_call: TRBJ2-5
cdr3_nt: TGTGCCAGCAGCCAAGAAGAGACCCAGTACTTC
cdr3_aa: CASSQEETQYF

v_call: TRBV3-1/TRBV3-2
clone_size: few
d_call: TRBD1
j_call: TRBJ1-3
cdr3_nt: TGTGCCAGCAGCCTTCATCGACAGGGTGGGAACACCATATATTTT
cdr3_aa: CASSLHRQGGNTIYF

v_call: TRBV3-1/TRBV3-2
clone_size: .
d_call: TRBD2
j_call: TRBJ2-2
cdr3_nt: TGTGCCAGCAGCCTGCCACTAGCGGGCACCGGGGAGCTGTTTTTT
cdr3_aa: CASSLPLAGTGELFF

v_call: TRBV6-2/TRBV6-3
clone_size: .
d_call: TRBD2
j_call: TRBJ2-2
cdr3_nt: TGTGCCAGCAGTGCCGCGCCTTATAGCGGGGGGACAAAGAACACCGGGGAGCTGTTTTTT
cdr3_aa: CASSAAPYSGGTKNTGELFF

v_call: TRBV6-1
clone_size: .
d_call: TRBD2
j_call: TRBJ2-3
cdr3_nt: TGTGCCAGCAGTGAATGGGAGGGCGCCCCTAGCACAGATACGCAGTATTTT
cdr3_aa: CASSEWEGAPSTDTQYF

v_call: TRBV6-6
clone_size: .
d_call: .
j_call: TRBJ1-1
cdr3_nt: TGTGCCAGCAGTTCCCCAGGTTATGAAGCTTTCTTT
cdr3_aa: CASSSPGYEAFF

v_call: TRBV12-5
clone_size: many
d_call: TRBD1
j_call: TRBJ2-7
cdr3_nt: TGTGCTAGTGGCCCCGGGACAGCCAGTTCGAACGAGCAGTACTTC
cdr3_aa: CASGPGTASSNEQYF

v_call: TRBV14
clone_size: .
d_call: .
j_call: TRBJ1-1
cdr3_nt: TGTGCCAGCAGCCAGGATGATTTGAACACTGAAGCTTTCTTT
cdr3_aa: CASSQDDLNTEAFF

v_call: TRBV6-5
clone_size: .
d_call: TRBD1
j_call: TRBJ1-1
cdr3_nt: TGTGCCAGCAGCCCGGGACAGGGAAAGGCTTTCTTT
cdr3_aa: CASSPGQGKAFF

v_call: TRBV7-9
clone_size: few
d_call: TRBD1
j_call: TRBJ2-7
cdr3_nt: TGTGCCAGCAGCCTCTGGACAGGGGGCCTAAACGAGCAGTACTTC
cdr3_aa: CASSLWTGGLNEQYF

v_call: TRBV5-5
clone_size: .
d_call: TRBD2
j_call: TRBJ2-7
cdr3_nt: TGTGCCAGCAGCTTAGGGACTAGCGGGAGTAGAGAGCAGTACTTC
cdr3_aa: CASSLGTSGSREQYF

v_call: TRBV28
clone_size: .
d_call: TRBD1
j_call: TRBJ2-2
cdr3_nt: TGTGCCAGCCGGGACAGGGGAGGCACCGGGGAGCTGTTTTTT
cdr3_aa: CASRDRGGTGELFF

v_call: TRBV6-2/TRBV6-3
clone_size: .
d_call: .
j_call: TRBJ2-7
cdr3_nt: TGTGCCAGCAGTTTAACTGTCTCCTACGAGCAGTACTTC
cdr3_aa: CASSLTVSYEQYF

v_call: TRBV27
clone_size: .
d_call: .
j_call: TRBJ1-6
cdr3_nt: TGTGCCAGCAGTTTTGCAGGGACCAATTCACCCCTCCACTTT
cdr3_aa: CASSFAGTNSPLHF

v_call: TRBV28
clone_size: .
d_call: TRBD1
j_call: TRBJ1-2
cdr3_nt: TGTGCCAGCAGTCCCCCGACAGGGTCTAAGGGCTACACCTTC
cdr3_aa: CASSPPTGSKGYTF

v_call: TRBV19
clone_size: .
d_call: TRBD2
j_call: TRBJ2-5
cdr3_nt: TGTGCCAGTAGTATGAAAAACCTCTTTAGCGGGAGGGCCGGGAAGATAGAGACCCAGTACTTC
cdr3_aa: CASSMKNLFSGRAGKIETQYF

v_call: TRBV5-4
clone_size: few
d_call: .
j_call: TRBJ2-5
cdr3_nt: TGTGCCAGCAGCAGGTACCAAGAGACCCAGTACTTC
cdr3_aa: CASSRYQETQYF

v_call: TRBV18
clone_size: .
d_call: .
j_call: TRBJ1-1
cdr3_nt: TGTGCCAGCTCACCTTCAAAGGGGTCGGACACTGAAGCTTTCTTT
cdr3_aa: CASSPSKGSDTEAFF

v_call: TRBV4-3
clone_size: .
d_call: .
j_call: TRBJ1-1
cdr3_nt: TGCGCCAGCAGCCAAAAGGCAGACACTGAAGCTTTCTTT
cdr3_aa: CASSQKADTEAFF

v_call: TRBV30
clone_size: .
d_call: TRBD1
j_call: TRBJ1-6
cdr3_nt: TGTGCCTGGAGTGTAGGGCCAGGGGGTGAATCACCCCTCCACTTT
cdr3_aa: CAWSVGPGGESPLHF

v_call: TRBV4-1
clone_size: .
d_call: .
j_call: TRBJ1-5
cdr3_nt: TGCGCCAGCAGCCAAGAAGGGACACCAAATCAGCCCCAGCATTTT
cdr3_aa: CASSQEGTPNQPQHF

v_call: TRBV18
clone_size: .
d_call: TRBD1
j_call: TRBJ2-1
cdr3_nt: TGTGCCAGCTCACCCCGGACAGGGTTCGATGAGCAGTTCTTC
cdr3_aa: CASSPRTGFDEQFF

v_call: TRBV28
clone_size: .
d_call: .
j_call: TRBJ1-1
cdr3_nt: TGTGCCAGCATCCGGGACCGGAACACTGAAGCTTTCTTT
cdr3_aa: CASIRDRNTEAFF